This T cell receptor beta chain was identified during a study of cytomegalovirus exposure and HLA in healthy donors. Whole-study results and caveats: As immune exposure information, only CMV serostatus was available. TCR beta sequences numbering some 17,000 were associated with HLA alleles at 0.05 false discovery rate in a later analysis.

About this clone: What it binds is unknown.

PCR involved 60 Vbeta and 13 Jbeta primers. Libraries were prepared by immunoSEQ multiplex PCR; TCRdb keeps only in-frame clonotypes and omits some of them. The repertoire has roughly 80,000 clones, 67% of them found once; the top ten carry about 6.9%. The receptor's source is a woman in her forties or fifties in good health and CMV-seropositive. Sequencing used PBMCs.

The CDR3 is CATGAECPGLAEIYEQYV. CDR3 nucleotide sequence: TGTGCTACAGGGGCGGAATGTCCGGGACTAGCGGAGATCTACGAGCAGTACGTC. The chain carries TRBV6-9 and TRBJ2-7; 11 nucleotides agree with TRBD2. The CDR3 totals 18 residues. Germline CDR1 MNHGY, CDR2 SVAAGI.